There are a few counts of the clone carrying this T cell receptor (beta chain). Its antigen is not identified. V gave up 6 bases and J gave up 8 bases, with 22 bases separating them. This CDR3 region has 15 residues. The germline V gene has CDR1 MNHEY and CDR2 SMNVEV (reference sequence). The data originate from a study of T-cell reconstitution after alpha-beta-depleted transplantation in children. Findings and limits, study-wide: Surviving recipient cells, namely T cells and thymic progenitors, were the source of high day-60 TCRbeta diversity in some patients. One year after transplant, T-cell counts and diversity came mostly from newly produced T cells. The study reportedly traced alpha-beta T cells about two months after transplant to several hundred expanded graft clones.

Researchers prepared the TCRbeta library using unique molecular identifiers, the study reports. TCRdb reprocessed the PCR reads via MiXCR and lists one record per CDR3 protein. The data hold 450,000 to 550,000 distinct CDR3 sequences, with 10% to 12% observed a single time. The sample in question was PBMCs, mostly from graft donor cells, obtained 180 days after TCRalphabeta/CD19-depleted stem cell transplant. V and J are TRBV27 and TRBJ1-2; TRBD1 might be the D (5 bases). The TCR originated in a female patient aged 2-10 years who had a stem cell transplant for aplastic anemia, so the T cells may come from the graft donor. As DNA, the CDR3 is TGTGCCAGCAGCCCTGGGCAGGGCGGAAGATACGGCTACACCTTC. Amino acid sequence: CASSPGQGGRYGYTF.